These 13 T cell receptor beta chains share one sample of origin, sequenced in a study of blood T cells in healthy people across ages (dated by TCRdb to between 2014 and 2016). The method was 5' RACE. The reads were generated on an Illumina HiSeq 2500. A second PCR of roughly 7 to 11 cycles was run with a J-beta primer mix and a sample-barcoded 5' primer. Through fastp at Q25 and MiXCR, TCRdb rebuilt clones from the public reads, retaining in-frame beta chains. Every CDR3 protein is listed once, alongside the most common genes and DNA of its rows. The sample contains over a million distinct CDR3 sequences, 42% of them found a single time. 7% to 9.5% of the sample lies in the top ten. The sequencing sample was made of blood. Source of these receptors: a woman aged 18-29 years in good health.

As to this clonotype: One end of the junction is discordant with germline, which a read error may explain. The V and J genes are TRBV7-3 and TRBJ2-7; tentatively, D is TRBD1 or TRBD2 (5 bases each). The CDR3 has 17 residues. The V gene's germline CDR1 is SGHTA and CDR2 FQGTGA. CDR3 in DNA: TGTGCCAGCAGCTTAATATTGGGGGAAGGCCCTTCCTCCGAGCAGTACTTC. It is translated as CASSLILGEGPSSEQYF.

This clonotype has a count of ten or more. The J gene is TRBJ2-3, the V gene TRBV12-3 or TRBV12-4; 10 nucleotides agree with TRBD1. The CDR3 has 14 residues. V was pared by 6 bases and J by 3 bases, with 3 bases of the junction left unmatched. CDR3 amino acids: CASSRDRGTDTQYF. CDR3 sequence (DNA): TGTGCCAGCAGCCGGGACAGGGGAACAGATACGCAGTATTTT.

This rearrangement joins TRBV27 to TRBJ1-2; 7 positions agree with TRBD1. The CDR3 extends over 14 amino acids. V gave up 4 bases and J gave up 5 bases; unmatched junction bases: 7. Per the germline V gene, CDR1 is MNHEY and CDR2 is SMNVEV (reference sequence). CDR3 residues: CASSSGGNWYGYTF. The CDR3, as DNA: TGTGCCAGCAGTTCAGGGGGGAATTGGTATGGCTACACCTTC.

In this sample, this clonotype turned up a few times. This rearrangement joins TRBV4-2 to TRBJ2-3; possible D gene TRBD2, 5 bases. The germline CDR1 and CDR2 sequences are LGHNA and YNFKEQ. The CDR3 has 15 residues. Trimming pared 4 bases from V and 0 bases from J, leaving 11 bases between. This CDR3 is CASSLPAASTDTQYF. The CDR3 DNA reads as TGTGCCAGCAGCCTTCCAGCGGCTAGCACAGATACGCAGTATTTT.

The chain uses TRBV11-1 and TRBJ1-2, with TRBD1 matching 12 bases. J was trimmed by 11 bases and V by 5 bases; bases with no gene match: 9. The germline gives CDR1 SGHAT, CDR2 FQDESV (reference sequence). This CDR3 is 14 amino acids long. The CDR3 spells CASSRGTGGGKYTF. In nucleotides, the CDR3 is TGTGCCAGCAGCCGAGGGACAGGGGGCGGGAAGTACACCTTC. Full variable domain (missing parts from reference TRBV11-1 and TRBJ1-2): EAEVAQSPRYKITEKSQAVAFWCDPISGHATLYWYRQILGQGPELLVQFQDESVVDDSQLPKDRFSAERLKGVDSTLKIQPAELGDSAMYLCASSRGTGGGKYTFGSGTRLTVV.

The chain is built from TRBV5-8 and TRBJ1-3; the match to TRBD1 covers 8 bases. The CDR3 loop spans 15 amino acids. V was clipped by 4 bases and J by 4 bases; unmatched bases: 7. Germline V lookup: CDR1 SGHTS, CDR2 YDEGEE. CDR3 nucleotides: TGTGCCAGCAGCCGGACAGGGTACGCGGGAAACACCATATATTTT. Protein sequence: CASSRTGYAGNTIYF.

The chain links TRBV9 to TRBJ2-6; D could derive from TRBD1 or TRBD2 (5 bases each). Trimming took 1 base from V and 2 from J, leaving 10 bases between them. CDR3 length: 16 residues. Germline CDR1 and CDR2: SGDLS and YYNGEE. The CDR3 sequence: CASSVRGDPGANVLTF. The CDR3 region has the DNA TGTGCCAGCAGCGTAAGAGGGGATCCTGGGGCCAACGTCCTGACTTTC.

The chain links TRBV5-1 to TRBJ2-5; 8 bases map to TRBD2. The J call is doubtful: the DNA matches TRBJ2-7 better. Germline assignment: CDR1 SGHRS and CDR2 YFSETQ. The CDR3 is made up of 16 amino acids. The CDR3 DNA sequence: TGCGCCAGCAGCTCCGGCCGGACTAGCAGGCAACACGAGCAGTACTTC. Protein product: CASSSGRTSRQHEQYF.

The rearrangement uses TRBV15 and TRBJ1-2; D call uncertain. The germline V gene encodes CDR1 LNHNV and CDR2 YYDKDF (reference sequence). Trimming took 5 bases from V and 2 from J, leaving 15 bases between them. The CDR3 length is 15 residues. The CDR3 reads CATSLPGLENYGYTF. The DNA for the CDR3 is TGTGCCACCAGCCTACCTGGACTGGAGAACTATGGCTACACCTTC.

The chain has TRBV4-2 and TRBJ2-1, with 11 bases that match TRBD2. CDR1 is LGHNA and CDR2 is YNFKEQ in the germline V gene. The CDR3 has 16 amino acids. The V and J ends lost 3 bases and 7 bases, in that order; junction bases with no gene match: 8. CDR3 bases: TGTGCCAGCAGCCAGAATGTAGCGGGAGGGCCGAATGAGCAGTTCTTC. Its protein product is CASSQNVAGGPNEQFF.

The genes are TRBV12-3 or TRBV12-4 and TRBJ2-2, with 7 nucleotides matching TRBD2. The CDR3 totals 15 residues. The junction had 9 bases not matched to a gene; V was cut back by 6 bases and J by 5 bases. The CDR3 protein is CASSLGGSRTGELFF. The CDR3 region has the DNA TGTGCCAGCAGCCTGGGCGGGAGCCGGACCGGGGAGCTGTTTTTT.

The V gene is TRBV9, the J gene TRBJ2-7; TRBD2 is a possible D gene (6 bases). This CDR3 is built from 17 residues. The germline V gene has CDR1 SGDLS and CDR2 YYNGEE. With 0 bases removed from V and 5 bases from J, the gap between germline ends came to 21 bases. The CDR3 spells CASSVGTGSPPWDEQYF. The CDR3 DNA follows: TGTGCCAGCAGCGTAGGGACCGGGAGTCCCCCATGGGACGAGCAGTACTTC.

The rearrangement uses TRBV6-6 and TRBJ1-3; 7 nucleotides agree with TRBD1. This CDR3 is built from 16 residues. The V gene end was trimmed by 6 bases and the J gene end by 5 bases; junction bases not matched to a gene: 13. Germline CDR1 and CDR2: MNHNY and SVGAGI (reference sequence). The CDR3 bases are TGTGCCAGCAGCCCCCGACAGGGATCTATAAGAAACACCATATATTTT. As protein: CASSPRQGSIRNTIYF.